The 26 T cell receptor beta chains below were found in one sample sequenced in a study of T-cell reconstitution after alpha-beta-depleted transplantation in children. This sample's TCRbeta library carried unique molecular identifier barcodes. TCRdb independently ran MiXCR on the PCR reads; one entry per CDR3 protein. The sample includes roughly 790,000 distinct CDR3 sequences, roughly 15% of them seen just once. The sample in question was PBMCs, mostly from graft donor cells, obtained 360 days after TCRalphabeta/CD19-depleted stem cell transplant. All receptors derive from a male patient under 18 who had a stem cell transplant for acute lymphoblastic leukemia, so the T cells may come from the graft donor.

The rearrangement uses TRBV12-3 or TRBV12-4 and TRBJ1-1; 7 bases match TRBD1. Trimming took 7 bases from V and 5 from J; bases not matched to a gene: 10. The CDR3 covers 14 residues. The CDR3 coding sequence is TGTGCCAGCAACTGGAGGGGGCGCGGGACTGAAGCTTTCTTT. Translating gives CASNWRGRGTEAFF.

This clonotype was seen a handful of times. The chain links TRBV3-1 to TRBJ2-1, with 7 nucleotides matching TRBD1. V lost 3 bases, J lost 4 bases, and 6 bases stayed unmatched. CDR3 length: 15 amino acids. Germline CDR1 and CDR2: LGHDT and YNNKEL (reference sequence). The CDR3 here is CASSHTGVSYNEQFF. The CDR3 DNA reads TGTGCCAGCAGCCATACAGGGGTCTCTTACAATGAGCAGTTCTTC.

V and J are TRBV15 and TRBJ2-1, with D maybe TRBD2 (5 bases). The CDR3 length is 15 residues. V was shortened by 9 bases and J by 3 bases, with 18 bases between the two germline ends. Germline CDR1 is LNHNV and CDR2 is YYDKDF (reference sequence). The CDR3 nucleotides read TGTGCCACAACTTCTGGGCTCCGGGACTACAATGAGCAGTTCTTC. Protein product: CATTSGLRDYNEQFF. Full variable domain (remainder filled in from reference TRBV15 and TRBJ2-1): DAMVIQNPRYQVTQFGKPVTLSCSQTLNHNVMYWYQQKSSQAPKLLFHYYDKDFNNEADTPDNFQSRRPNTSFCFLDIRSPGLGDTAMYLCATTSGLRDYNEQFFGPGTRLTVL.

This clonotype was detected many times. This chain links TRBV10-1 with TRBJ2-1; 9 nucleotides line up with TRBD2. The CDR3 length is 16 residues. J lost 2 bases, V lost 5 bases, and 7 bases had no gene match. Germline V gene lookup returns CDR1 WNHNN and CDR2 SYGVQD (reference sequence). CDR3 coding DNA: TGCGCCAGCAGTTCAGCGGGAGGAGGAACCTACAATGAGCAGTTCTTC. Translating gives CASSSAGGGTYNEQFF.

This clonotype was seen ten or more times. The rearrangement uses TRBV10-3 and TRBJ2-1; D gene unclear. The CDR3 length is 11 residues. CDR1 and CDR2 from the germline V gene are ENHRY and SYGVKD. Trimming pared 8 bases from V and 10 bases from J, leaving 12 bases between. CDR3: CAIAMSEEQFF. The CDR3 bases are TGTGCCATCGCCATGTCGGAAGAGCAGTTCTTC.

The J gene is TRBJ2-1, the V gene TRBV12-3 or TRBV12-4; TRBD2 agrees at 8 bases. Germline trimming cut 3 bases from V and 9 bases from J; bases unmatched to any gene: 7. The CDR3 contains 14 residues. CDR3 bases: TGTGCCAGCAGTTTGGGCGGGAGGTCTGGTGAGCAGTTCTTC. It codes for CASSLGGRSGEQFF.

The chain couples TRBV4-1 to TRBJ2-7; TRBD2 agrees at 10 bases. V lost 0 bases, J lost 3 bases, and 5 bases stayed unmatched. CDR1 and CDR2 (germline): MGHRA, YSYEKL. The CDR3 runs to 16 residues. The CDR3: CASSQEPLAGVYEQYF. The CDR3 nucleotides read TGCGCCAGCAGCCAAGAGCCTCTAGCGGGAGTCTACGAGCAGTACTTC.

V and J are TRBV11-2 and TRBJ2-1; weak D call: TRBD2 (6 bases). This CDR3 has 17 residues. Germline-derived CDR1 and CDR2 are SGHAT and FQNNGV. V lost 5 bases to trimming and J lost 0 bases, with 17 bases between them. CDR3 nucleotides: TGTGCCAGCAGCACGCTAGTCCGGGGGAGCTCCTACAATGAGCAGTTCTTC. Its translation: CASSTLVRGSSYNEQFF.

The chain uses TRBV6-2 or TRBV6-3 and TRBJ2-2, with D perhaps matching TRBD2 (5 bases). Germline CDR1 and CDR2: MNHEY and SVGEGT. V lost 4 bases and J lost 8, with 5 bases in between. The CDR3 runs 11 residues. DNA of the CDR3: TGTGCCAGCAGTTGGAGGGGGGAGCTGTTTTTT. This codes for CASSWRGELFF.

CDR3 sequence (DNA): TGTGCCAGCAGCTTTATAGCGGGAGAAGGGACAGATACGCAGTATTTT. Its translation: CASSFIAGEGTDTQYF. The V and J genes are TRBV7-6 and TRBJ2-3; 9 bases match TRBD2. This CDR3 has 16 amino acids. The germline CDR1 and CDR2 sequences are SGHVS and FNYEAQ. Trimming at V came to 3 bases and at J to 3 bases, leaving 7 bases not matched to a gene.

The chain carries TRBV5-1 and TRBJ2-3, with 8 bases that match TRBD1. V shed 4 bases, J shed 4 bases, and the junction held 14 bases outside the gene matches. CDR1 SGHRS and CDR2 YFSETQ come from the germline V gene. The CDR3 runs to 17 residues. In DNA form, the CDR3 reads TGCGCCAGCAGCCTGGACCCCCCGACAGGGGCGGCAGATACGCAGTATTTT. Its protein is CASSLDPPTGAADTQYF.

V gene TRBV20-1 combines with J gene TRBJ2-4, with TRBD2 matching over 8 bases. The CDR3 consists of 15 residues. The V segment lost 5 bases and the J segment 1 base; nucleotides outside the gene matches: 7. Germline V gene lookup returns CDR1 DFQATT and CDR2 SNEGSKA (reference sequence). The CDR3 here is CSAWVAGPAKNIQYF. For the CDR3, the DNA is TGCAGTGCTTGGGTAGCGGGACCGGCCAAAAACATTCAGTACTTC.

The CDR3 region has the DNA TGTGCCAGCAGCTTCCCAGCGGGAATAACCTACGAGCAGTACTTC. Protein: CASSFPAGITYEQYF. The gene calls are TRBV6-2 or TRBV6-3 and TRBJ2-7; 7 bases align to TRBD2. J gave up 2 bases and V 6 bases, and 10 bases lay outside the gene matches. This CDR3 is 15 amino acids long. The germline V gene has CDR1 MNHEY and CDR2 SVGEGT.

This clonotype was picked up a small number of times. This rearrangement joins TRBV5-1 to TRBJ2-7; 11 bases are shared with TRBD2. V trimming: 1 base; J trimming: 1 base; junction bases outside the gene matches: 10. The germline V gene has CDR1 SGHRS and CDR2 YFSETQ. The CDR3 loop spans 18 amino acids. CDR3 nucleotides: TGCGCCAGCAGCTTGATACCTGTACTAGCGGGAGTATCCTACGAGCAGTACTTC. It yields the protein CASSLIPVLAGVSYEQYF.

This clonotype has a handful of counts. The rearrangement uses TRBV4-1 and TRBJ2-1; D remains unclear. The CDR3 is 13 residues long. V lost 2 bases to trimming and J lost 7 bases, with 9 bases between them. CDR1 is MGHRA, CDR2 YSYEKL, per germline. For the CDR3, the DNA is TGCGCCAGCAGCCAACGGGCGTGGAATGAGCAGTTCTTC. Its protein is CASSQRAWNEQFF.

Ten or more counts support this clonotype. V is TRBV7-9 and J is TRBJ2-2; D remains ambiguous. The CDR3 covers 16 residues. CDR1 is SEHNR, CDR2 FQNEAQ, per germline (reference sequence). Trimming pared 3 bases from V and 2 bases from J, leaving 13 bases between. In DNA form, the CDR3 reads TGTGCCAGCAGCTTTTATGGTAATCGAAACACCGGGGAGCTGTTTTTT. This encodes CASSFYGNRNTGELFF.

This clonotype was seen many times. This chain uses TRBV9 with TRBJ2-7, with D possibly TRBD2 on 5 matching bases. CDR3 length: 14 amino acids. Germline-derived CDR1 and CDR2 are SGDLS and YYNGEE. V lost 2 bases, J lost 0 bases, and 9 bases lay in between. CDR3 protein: CASSVGSSSYEQYF. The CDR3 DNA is TGTGCCAGCAGCGTTGGGAGTAGCTCCTACGAGCAGTACTTC.

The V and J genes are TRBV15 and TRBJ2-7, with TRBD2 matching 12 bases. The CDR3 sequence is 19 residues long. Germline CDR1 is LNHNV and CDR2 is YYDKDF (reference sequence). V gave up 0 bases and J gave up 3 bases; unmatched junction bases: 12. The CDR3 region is CATSRDPLAGGIGIYEQYF. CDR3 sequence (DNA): TGTGCCACCAGCAGAGATCCGCTAGCGGGAGGGATCGGGATCTACGAGCAGTACTTC. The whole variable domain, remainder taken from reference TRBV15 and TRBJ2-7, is DAMVIQNPRYQVTQFGKPVTLSCSQTLNHNVMYWYQQKSSQAPKLLFHYYDKDFNNEADTPDNFQSRRPNTSFCFLDIRSPGLGDTAMYLCATSRDPLAGGIGIYEQYFGPGTRLTVT.

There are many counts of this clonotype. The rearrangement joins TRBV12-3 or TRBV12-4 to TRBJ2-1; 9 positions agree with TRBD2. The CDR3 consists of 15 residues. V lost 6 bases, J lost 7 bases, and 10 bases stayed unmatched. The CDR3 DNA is TGTGCCAGCAGCACCGGGACTAGCATGAGGAATGAGCAGTTCTTC. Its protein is CASSTGTSMRNEQFF.

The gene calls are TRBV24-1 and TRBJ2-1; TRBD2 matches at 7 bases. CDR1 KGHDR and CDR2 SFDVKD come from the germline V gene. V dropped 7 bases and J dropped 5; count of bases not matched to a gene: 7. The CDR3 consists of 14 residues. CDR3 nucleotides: TGTGCCACCAGGGGGGGGAGCCTCAACAATGAGCAGTTCTTC. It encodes CATRGGSLNNEQFF.

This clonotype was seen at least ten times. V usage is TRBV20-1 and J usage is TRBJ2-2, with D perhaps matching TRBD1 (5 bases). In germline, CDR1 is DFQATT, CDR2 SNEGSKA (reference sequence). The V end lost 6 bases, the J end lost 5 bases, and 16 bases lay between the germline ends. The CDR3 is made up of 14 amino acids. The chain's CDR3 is CSAHHTGETGELFF. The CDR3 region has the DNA TGCAGTGCCCATCATACAGGAGAGACCGGGGAGCTGTTTTTT.

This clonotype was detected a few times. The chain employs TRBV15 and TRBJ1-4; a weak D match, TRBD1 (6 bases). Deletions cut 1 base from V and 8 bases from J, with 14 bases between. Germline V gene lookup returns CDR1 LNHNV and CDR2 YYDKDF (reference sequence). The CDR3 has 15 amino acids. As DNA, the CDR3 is TGTGCCACCAGCAGAGGACGGCAGGGGTTCGAAAAACTGTTTTTT. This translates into CATSRGRQGFEKLFF.

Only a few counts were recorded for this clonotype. The CDR3 sequence: CASSLDLGEKLFF. The CDR3 nucleotides read TGTGCCAGCAGCTTAGATCTCGGGGAAAAACTGTTTTTT. The chain is built from TRBV7-3 and TRBJ1-4; the D is unclear. The CDR3 spans 13 residues. From germline, CDR1 is SGHTA and CDR2 FQGTGA. V was cut by 2 bases and J by 8 bases, with 9 bases left in between. Variable domain in full (rest from reference TRBV7-3 and TRBJ1-4): GAGVSQTPSNKVTEKGKYVELRCDPISGHTALYWYRQSLGQGPEFLIYFQGTGAADDSGLPNDRFFAVRPEGSVSTLKIQRTERGDSAVYLCASSLDLGEKLFFGSGTQLSVL.

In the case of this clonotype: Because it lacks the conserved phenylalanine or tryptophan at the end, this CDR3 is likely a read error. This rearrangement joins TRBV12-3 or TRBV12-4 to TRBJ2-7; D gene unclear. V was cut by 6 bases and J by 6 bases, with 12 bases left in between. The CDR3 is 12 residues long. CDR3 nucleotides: TGTGCCAGCAGCACCCTCTTTTCCGAGCAGTACTAC. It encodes CASSTLFSEQYY.

The CDR3 DNA reads TGCAGTGCTAGTAGGAGGCCCAACCAAGAGACCCAGTACTTC. This sequence encodes CSASRRPNQETQYF. V gene TRBV20-1 combines with J gene TRBJ2-5; the D gene is possibly TRBD2 (5 bases). The CDR3 runs 14 residues. The germline V gene encodes CDR1 DFQATT and CDR2 SNEGSKA (reference sequence). V was shortened by 3 bases and J by 0 bases, with 11 bases between the two germline ends.

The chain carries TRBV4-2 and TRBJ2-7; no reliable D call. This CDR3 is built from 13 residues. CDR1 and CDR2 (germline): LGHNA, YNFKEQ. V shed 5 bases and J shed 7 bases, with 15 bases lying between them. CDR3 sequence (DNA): TGTGCCAGCAGCGTTTCAAGGTCCCGGGAGCAGTACTTC. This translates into CASSVSRSREQYF.